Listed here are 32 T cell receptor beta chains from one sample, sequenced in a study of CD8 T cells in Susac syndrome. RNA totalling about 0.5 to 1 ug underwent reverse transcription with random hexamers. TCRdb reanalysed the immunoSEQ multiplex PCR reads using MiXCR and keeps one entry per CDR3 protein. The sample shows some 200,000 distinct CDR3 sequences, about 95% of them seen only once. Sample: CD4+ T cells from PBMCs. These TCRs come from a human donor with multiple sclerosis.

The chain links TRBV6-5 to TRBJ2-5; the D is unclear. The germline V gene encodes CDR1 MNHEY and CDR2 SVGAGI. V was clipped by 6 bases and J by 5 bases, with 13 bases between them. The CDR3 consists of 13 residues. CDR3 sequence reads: CASSISFGETQYF. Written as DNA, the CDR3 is TGTGCCAGCAGCATTAGTTTTGGCGAGACCCAGTACTTC.

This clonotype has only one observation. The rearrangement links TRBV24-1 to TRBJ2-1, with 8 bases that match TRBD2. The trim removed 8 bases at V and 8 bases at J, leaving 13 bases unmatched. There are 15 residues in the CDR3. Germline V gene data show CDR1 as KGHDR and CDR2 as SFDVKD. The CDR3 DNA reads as TGTGCCACCAACTCTCCGGGACTAGGTAAGGATGAGCAGTTCTTC. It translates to CATNSPGLGKDEQFF.

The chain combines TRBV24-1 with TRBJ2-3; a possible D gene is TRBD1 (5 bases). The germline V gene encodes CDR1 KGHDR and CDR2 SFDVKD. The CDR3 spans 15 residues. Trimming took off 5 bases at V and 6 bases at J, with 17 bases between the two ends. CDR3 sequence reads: CATSVNEGAADTQYF. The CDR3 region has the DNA TGTGCCACCAGTGTGAACGAAGGGGCAGCGGATACGCAGTATTTT.

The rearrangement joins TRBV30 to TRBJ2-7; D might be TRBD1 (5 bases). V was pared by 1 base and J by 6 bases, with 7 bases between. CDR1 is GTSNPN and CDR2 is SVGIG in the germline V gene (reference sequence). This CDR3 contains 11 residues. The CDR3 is CAWSGRGEQYF. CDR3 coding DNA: TGTGCCTGGAGTGGAAGGGGCGAGCAGTACTTC.

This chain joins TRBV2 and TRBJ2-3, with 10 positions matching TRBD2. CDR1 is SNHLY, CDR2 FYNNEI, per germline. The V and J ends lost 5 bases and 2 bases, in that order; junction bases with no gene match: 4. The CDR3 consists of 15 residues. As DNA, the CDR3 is TGTGCCAGCAGTTTGACTAGCGGGTTCACAGATACGCAGTATTTT. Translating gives CASSLTSGFTDTQYF.

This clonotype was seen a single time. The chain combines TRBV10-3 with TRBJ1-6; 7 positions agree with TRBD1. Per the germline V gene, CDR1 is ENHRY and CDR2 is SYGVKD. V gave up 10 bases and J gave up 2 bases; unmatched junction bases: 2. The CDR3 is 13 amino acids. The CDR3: CATGQAYNSPLHF. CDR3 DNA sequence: TGTGCCACCGGACAGGCCTATAATTCACCCCTCCACTTT.

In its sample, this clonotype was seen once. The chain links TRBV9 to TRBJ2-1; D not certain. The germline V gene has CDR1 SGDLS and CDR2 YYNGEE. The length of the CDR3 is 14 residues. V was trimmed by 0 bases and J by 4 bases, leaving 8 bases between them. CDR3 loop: CASSVGSKYNEQFF. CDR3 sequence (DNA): TGTGCCAGCAGCGTAGGCTCAAAATACAATGAGCAGTTCTTC.

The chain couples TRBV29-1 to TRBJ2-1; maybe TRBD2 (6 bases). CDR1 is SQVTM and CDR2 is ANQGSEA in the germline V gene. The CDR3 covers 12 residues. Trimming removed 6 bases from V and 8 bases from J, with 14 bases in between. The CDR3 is CSVRDGDYEQFF. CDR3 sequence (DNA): TGCAGCGTCCGGGACGGGGACTATGAGCAGTTCTTC.

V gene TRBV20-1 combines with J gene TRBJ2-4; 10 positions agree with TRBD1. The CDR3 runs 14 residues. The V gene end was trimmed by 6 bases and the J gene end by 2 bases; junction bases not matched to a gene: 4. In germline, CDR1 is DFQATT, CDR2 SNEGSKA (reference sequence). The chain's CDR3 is CSAGDRGTKNIQYF. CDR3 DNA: TGCAGTGCAGGGGACAGGGGCACCAAAAACATTCAGTACTTC.

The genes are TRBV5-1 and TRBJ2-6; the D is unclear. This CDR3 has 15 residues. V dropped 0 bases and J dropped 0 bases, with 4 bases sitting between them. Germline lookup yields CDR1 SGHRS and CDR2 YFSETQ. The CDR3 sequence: CASSLAPSGANVLTF. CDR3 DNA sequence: TGCGCCAGCAGCTTGGCCCCCTCTGGGGCCAACGTCCTGACTTTC.

The CDR3: CATSRPTSGELFF. The CDR3 DNA reads TGTGCCACCAGCAGACCGACTAGCGGCGAGCTGTTTTTT. V gene TRBV15 combines with J gene TRBJ2-2, with 9 bases fitting TRBD2. The CDR3 has 13 residues. V was pared by 2 bases and J by 11 bases, with 3 bases of the junction left unmatched. Germline V gene data show CDR1 as LNHNV and CDR2 as YYDKDF (reference sequence).

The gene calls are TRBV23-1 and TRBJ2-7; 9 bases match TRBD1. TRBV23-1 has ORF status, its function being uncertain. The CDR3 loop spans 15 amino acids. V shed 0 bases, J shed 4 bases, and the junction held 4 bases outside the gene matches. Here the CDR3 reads CASSQSRDRAYEQYF. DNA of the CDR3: TGCGCCAGCAGTCAATCAAGGGACAGGGCGTACGAGCAGTACTTC.

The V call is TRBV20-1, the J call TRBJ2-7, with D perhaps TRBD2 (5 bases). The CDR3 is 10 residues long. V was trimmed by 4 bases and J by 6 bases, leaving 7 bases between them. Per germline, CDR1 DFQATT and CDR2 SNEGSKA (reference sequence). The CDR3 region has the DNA TGCAGTGCTACGAGCGGCGAGCAGTACTTC. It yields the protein CSATSGEQYF.

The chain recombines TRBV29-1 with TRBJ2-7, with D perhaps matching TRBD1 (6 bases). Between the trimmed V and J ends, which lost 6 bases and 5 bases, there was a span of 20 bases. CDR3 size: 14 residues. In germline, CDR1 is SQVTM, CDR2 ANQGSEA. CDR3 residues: CSVAYRVREDEQYF. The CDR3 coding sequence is TGCAGCGTCGCCTACAGGGTTCGTGAGGACGAGCAGTACTTC.

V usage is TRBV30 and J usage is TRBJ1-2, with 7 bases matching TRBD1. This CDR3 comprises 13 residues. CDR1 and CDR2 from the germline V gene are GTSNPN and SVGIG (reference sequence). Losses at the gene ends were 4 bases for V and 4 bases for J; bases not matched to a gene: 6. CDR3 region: CAWKTDRAYGYTF. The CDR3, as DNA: TGTGCCTGGAAAACCGACAGGGCCTATGGCTACACCTTC.

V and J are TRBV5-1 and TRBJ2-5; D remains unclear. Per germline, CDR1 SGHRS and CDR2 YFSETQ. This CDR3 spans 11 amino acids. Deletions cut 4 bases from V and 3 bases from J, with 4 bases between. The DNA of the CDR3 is TGCGCCAGCAGCCAGAAAGAGACCCAGTACTTC. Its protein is CASSQKETQYF.

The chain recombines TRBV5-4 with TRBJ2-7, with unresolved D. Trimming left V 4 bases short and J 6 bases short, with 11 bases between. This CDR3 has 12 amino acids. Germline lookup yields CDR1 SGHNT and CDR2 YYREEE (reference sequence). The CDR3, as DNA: TGTGCCAGCAGCGTGGCCCAGAGCGAGCAGTACTTC. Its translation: CASSVAQSEQYF.

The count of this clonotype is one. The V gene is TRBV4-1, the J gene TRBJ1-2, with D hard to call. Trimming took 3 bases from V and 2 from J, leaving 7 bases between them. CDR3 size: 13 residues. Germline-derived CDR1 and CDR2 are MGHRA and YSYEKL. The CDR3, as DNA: TGCGCCAGCAGCCACTCTGAGAACTATGGCTACACCTTC. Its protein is CASSHSENYGYTF.

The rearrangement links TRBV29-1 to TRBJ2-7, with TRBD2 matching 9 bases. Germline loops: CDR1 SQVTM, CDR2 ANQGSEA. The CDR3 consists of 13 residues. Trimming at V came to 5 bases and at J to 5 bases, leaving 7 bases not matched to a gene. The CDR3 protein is CSVFSGRFNEQYF. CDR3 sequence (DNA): TGCAGCGTTTTTAGCGGGAGATTCAACGAGCAGTACTTC.

The CDR3 DNA sequence: TGTGCCAGCAGTTACCCAGACTCCTCGGAGACCCAGTACTTC. Translating gives CASSYPDSSETQYF. This sequence joins TRBV6-6 and TRBJ2-5; D gene ambiguous. In germline, CDR1 is MNHNY, CDR2 SVGAGI (reference sequence). CDR3 length: 14 residues. V lost 2 bases and J 5 bases, leaving 12 bases between the germline ends.

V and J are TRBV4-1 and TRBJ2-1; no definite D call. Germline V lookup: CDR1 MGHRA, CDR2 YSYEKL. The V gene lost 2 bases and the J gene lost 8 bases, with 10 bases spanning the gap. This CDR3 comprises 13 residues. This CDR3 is CASSQPSGHEQFF. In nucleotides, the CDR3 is TGCGCCAGCAGCCAACCCTCGGGTCATGAGCAGTTCTTC.

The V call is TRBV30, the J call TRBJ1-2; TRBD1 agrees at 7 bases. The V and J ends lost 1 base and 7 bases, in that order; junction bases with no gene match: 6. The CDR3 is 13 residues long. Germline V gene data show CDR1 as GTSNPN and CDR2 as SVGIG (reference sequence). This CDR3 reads CAWSEGQVGGYTF. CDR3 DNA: TGTGCCTGGAGTGAAGGACAGGTTGGTGGCTACACCTTC.

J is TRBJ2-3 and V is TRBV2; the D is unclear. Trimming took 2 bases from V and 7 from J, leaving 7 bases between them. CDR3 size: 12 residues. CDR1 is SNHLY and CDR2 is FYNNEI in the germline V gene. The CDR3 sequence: CASSENTYTQYF. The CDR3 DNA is TGTGCCAGCAGTGAAAATACATATACGCAGTATTTT.

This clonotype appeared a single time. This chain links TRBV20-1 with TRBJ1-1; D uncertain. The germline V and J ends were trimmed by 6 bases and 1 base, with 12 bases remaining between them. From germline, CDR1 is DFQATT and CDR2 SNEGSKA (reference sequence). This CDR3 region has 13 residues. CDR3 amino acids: CSAWKPWNTEAFF. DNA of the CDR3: TGCAGTGCCTGGAAACCTTGGAACACTGAAGCTTTCTTT.

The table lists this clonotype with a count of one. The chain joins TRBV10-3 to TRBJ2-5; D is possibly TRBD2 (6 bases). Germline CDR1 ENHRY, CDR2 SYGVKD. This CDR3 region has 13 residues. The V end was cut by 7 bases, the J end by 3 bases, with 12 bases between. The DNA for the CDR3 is TGTGCCATCAACCGGGACTCAAAAGAGACCCAGTACTTC. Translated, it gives CAINRDSKETQYF.

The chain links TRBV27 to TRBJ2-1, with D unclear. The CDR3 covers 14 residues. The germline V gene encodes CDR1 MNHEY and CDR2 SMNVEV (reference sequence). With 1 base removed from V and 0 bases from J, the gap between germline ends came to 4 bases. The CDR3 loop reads CASSLYSSYNEQFF. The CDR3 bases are TGTGCCAGCAGTTTATATAGCTCCTACAATGAGCAGTTCTTC.

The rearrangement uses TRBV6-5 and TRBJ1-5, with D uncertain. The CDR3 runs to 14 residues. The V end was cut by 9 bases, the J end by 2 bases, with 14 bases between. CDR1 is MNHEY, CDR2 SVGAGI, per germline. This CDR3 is CASRPLRGNQPQHF. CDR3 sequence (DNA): TGTGCCAGTCGTCCCTTACGGGGCAATCAGCCCCAGCATTTT.

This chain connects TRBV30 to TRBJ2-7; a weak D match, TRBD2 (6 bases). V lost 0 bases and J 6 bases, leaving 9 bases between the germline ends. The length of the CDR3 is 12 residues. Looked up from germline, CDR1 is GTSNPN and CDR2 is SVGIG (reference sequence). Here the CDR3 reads CAWSVGGVEQYF. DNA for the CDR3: TGTGCCTGGAGTGTAGGAGGGGTCGAGCAGTACTTC. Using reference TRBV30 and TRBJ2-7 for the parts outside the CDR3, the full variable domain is SQTIHQWPATLVQPVGSPLSLECTVEGTSNPNLYWYRQAAGRGLQLLFYSVGIGQISSEVPQNLSASRPQDRQFILSSKKLLLSDSGFYLCAWSVGGVEQYFGPGTRLTVT.

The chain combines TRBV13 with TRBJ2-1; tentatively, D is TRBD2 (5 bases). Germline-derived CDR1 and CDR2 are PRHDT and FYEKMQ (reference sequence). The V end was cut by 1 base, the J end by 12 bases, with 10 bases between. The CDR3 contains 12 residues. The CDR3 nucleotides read TGTGCCAGCAGCTTAGCTCGGGGTTTGCAGTTCTTC. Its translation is CASSLARGLQFF.

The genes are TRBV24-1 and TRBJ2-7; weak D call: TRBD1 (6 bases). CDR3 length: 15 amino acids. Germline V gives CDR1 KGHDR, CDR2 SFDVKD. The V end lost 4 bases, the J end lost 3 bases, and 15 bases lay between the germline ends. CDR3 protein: CATSDSTGRGYEQYF. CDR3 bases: TGTGCCACCAGTGACTCTACAGGGAGAGGCTACGAGCAGTACTTC.

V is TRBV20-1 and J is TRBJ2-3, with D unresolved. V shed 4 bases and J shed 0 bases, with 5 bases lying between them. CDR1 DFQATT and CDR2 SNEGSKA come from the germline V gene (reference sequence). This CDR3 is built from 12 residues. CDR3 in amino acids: CSATTSTDTQYF. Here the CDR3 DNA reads TGCAGTGCTACAACTAGCACAGATACGCAGTATTTT.

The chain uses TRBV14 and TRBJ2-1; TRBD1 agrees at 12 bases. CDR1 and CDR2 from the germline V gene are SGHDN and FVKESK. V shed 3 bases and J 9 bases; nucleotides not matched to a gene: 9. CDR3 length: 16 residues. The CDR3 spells CASSHRPGQGAVEQFF. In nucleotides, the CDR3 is TGTGCCAGCAGCCATAGACCGGGACAGGGGGCGGTTGAGCAGTTCTTC.